Sequencing of this T cell receptor beta chain was carried out in a study of CD8+CD57+ T cells in acquired aplastic anemia. V lost 2 bases, J lost 12 bases, and 8 bases lay in between. Germline CDR1 MRHNA, CDR2 SNTAGT. The CDR3 is 12 residues long. The patients chosen for sequencing had shown expansion of CD8+CD57+ cells (detected by flow cytometry). Genomic DNA, the template, was used for profiling of the TCR beta VDJ and CDR3. From the reads, TCRdb called clonotypes with MiXCR, one entry per CDR3 protein. There are roughly 93,000 distinct CDR3 sequences in the sample; roughly 70% occur only once, and about 62% lies in the top ten. This clonotype was picked up one time.

The source is a human donor with aplastic anemia. The sample comprised sorted CD4+, CD8+, or CD8+CD57+ T cells (not recorded which) from PBMCs. This sequence joins TRBV6-4 and TRBJ1-6; D remains ambiguous. As DNA, the CDR3 is TGTGCCAGCAGTGACAGAGGTGGACCCCTCCACTTT. This sequence encodes CASSDRGGPLHF.